The subject of this entry is one T cell receptor (beta chain). Methods used by the authors: Estimation of nucleated cell counts relied on the amplification of reference gene primers. Assay used: immunoSEQ multiplex PCR; TCRdb lists only in-frame clones, some missing. V, J and clone size derive from that table, while D and trimming were established from the DNA sequence. The sample yields under 30,000 clones, about 90% seen once. The entry originates in a study of blood T cell repertoires in COVID-19. The overall study: Whether acute or convalescent, the COVID-19 samples came from the United States, Italy and Spain. PBMCs, B-cell-depleted T cells, or T cells were the source of the cDNA or gDNA that made up the material.

Germline CDR1 MGHDK, CDR2 SYGVNS. J gave up 9 bases and V 3 bases, and 7 bases lay outside the gene matches. The CDR3 sequence is 15 residues long. This sequence joins TRBV25-1 and TRBJ2-1, with TRBD1 matching 11 bases. The TCR comes from a human donor in a cohort sampled during active COVID-19. The sequenced sample consisted of peripheral blood. DNA for the CDR3: TGTGCCAGCAGTGACCCGGGACAGGGGGGAGGTGAGCAGTTCTTC. Protein: CASSDPGQGGGEQFF.